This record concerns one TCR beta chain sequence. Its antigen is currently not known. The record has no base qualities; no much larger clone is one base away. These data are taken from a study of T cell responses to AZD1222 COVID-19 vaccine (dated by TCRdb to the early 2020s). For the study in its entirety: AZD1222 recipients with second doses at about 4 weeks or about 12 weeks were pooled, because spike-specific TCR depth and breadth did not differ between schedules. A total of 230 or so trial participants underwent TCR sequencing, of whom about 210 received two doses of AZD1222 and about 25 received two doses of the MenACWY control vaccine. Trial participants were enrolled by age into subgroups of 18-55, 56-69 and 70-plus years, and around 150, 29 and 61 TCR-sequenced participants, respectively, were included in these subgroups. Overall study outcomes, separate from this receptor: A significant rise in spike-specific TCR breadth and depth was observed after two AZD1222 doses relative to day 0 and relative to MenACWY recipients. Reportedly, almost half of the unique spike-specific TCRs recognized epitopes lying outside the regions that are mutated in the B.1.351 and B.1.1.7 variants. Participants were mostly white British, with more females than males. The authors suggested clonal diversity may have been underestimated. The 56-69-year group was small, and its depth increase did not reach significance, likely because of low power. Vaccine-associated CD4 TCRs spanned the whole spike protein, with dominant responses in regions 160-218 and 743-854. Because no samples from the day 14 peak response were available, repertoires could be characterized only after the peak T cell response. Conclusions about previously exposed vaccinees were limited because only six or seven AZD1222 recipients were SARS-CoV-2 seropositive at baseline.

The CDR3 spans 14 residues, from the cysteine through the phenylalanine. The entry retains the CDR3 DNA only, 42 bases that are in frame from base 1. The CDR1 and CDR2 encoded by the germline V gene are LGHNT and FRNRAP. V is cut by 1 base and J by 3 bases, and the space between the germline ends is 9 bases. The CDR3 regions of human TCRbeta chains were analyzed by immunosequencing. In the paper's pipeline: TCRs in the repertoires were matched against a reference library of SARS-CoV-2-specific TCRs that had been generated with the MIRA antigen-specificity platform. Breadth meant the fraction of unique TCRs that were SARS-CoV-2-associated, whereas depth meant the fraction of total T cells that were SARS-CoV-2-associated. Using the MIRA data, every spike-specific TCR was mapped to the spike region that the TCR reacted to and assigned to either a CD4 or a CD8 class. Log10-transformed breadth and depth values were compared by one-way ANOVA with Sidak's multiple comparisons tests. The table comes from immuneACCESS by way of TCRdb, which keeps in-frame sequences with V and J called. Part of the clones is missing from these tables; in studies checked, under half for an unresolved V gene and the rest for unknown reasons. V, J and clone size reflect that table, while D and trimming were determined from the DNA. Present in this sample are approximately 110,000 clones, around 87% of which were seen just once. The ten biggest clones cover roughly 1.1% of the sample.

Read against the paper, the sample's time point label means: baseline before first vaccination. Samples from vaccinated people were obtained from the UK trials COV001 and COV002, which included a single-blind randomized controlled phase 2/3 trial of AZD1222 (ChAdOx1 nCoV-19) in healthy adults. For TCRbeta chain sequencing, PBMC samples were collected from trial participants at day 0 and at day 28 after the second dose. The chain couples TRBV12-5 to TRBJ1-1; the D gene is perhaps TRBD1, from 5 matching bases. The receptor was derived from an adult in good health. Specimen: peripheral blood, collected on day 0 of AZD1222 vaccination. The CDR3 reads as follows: CASGLAGGYTEAFF. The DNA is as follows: TGTGCTAGTGGTTTGGCCGGGGGGTACACTGAAGCTTTCTTT.